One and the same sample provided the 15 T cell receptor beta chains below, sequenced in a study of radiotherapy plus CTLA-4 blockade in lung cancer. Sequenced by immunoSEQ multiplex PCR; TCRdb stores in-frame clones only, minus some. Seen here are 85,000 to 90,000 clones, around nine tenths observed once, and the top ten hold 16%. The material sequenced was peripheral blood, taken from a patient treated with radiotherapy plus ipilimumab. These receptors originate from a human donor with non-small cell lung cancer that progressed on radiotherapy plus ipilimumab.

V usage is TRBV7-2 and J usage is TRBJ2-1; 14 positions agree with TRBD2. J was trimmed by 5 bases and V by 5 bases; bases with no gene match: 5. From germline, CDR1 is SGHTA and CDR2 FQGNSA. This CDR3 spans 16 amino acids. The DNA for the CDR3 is TGTGCCAGCAGCCCTAGACTAGCGGGGGGGAACAATGAGCAGTTCTTC. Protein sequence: CASSPRLAGGNNEQFF.

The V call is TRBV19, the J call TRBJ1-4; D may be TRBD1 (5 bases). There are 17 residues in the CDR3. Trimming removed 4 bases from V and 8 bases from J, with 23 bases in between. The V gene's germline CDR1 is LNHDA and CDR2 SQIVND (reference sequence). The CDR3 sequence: CASSKGSGTPIGEKLFF. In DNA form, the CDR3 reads TGTGCCAGTAGTAAGGGCTCCGGGACTCCGATAGGGGAAAAACTGTTTTTT.

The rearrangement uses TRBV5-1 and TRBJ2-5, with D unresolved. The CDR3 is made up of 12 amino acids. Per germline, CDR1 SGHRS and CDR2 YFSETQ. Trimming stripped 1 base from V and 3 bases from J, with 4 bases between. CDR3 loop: CASSLLEETQYF. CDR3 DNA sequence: TGCGCCAGCAGCTTGTTAGAAGAGACCCAGTACTTC.

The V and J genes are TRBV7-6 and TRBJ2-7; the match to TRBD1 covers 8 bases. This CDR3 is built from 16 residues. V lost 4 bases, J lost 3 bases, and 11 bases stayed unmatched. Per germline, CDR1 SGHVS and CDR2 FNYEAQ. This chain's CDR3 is CASSSMGQGALYEQYF. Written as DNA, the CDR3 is TGTGCCAGCAGCTCTATGGGGCAGGGGGCACTCTACGAGCAGTACTTC.

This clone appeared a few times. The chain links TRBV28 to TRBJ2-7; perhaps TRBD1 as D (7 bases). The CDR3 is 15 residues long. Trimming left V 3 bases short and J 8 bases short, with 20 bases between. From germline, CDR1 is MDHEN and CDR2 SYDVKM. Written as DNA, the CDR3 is TGTGCCAGCAGTTTCCCGCGGCAGGGGGGAGCTCAGCAGTACTTC. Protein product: CASSFPRQGGAQQYF. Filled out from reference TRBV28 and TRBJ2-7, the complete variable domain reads DVKVTQSSRYLVKRTGEKVFLECVQDMDHENMFWYRQDPGLGLRLIYFSYDVKMKEKGDIPEGYSVSREKKERFSLILESASTNQTSMYLCASSFPRQGGAQQYFGPGTRLTVT.

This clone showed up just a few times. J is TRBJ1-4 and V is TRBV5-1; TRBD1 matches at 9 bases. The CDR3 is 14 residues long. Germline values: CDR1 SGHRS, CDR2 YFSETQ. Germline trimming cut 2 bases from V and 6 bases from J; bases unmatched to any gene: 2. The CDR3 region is CASSLGTGHEKLFF. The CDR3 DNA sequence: TGCGCCAGCAGCTTAGGGACAGGGCATGAAAAACTGTTTTTT.

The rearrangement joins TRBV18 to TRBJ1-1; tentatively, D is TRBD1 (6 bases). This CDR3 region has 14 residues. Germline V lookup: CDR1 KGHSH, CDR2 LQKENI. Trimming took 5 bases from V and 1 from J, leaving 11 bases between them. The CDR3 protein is CASSARTENTEAFF. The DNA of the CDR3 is TGTGCCAGCTCAGCACGGACAGAGAACACTGAAGCTTTCTTT.

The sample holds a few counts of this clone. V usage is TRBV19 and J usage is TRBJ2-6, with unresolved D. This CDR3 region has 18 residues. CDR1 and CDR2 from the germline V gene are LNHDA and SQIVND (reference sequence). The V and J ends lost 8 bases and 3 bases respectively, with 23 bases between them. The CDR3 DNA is TGTGCCAGTTGCTCCACCGGAATCGGTTTTGGTGGGGCCAACGTCCTGACTTTC. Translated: CASCSTGIGFGGANVLTF.

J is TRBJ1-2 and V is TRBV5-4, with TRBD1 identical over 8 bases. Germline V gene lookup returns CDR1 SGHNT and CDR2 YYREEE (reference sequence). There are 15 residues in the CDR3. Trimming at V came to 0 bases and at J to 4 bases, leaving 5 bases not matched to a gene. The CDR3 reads CASSLGIQGGYGYTF. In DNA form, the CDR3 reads TGTGCCAGCAGCTTGGGAATACAGGGGGGCTATGGCTACACCTTC.

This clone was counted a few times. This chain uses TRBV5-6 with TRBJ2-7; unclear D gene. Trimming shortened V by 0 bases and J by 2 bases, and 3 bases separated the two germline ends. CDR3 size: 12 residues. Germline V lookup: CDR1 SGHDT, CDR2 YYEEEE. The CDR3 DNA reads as TGTGCCAGCAGCTTGGCGGCCTACGAGCAGTACTTC. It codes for CASSLAAYEQYF.

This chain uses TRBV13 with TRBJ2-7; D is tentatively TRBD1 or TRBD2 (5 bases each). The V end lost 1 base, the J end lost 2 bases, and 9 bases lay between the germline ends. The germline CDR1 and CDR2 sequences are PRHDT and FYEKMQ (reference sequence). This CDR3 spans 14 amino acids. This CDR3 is CASSLVGGPYEQYF. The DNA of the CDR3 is TGTGCCAGCAGCTTAGTTGGGGGACCCTACGAGCAGTACTTC.

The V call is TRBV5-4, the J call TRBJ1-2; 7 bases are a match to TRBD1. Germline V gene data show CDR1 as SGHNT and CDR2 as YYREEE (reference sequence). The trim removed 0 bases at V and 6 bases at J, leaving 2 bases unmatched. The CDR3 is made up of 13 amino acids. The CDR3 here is CASSLDRGDGYTF. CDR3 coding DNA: TGTGCCAGCAGCTTGGACAGGGGAGATGGCTACACCTTC. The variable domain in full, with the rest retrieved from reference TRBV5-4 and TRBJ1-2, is ETGVTQSPTHLIKTRGQQVTLRCSSQSGHNTVSWYQQALGQGPQFIFQYYREEENGRGNFPPRFSGLQFPNYSSELNVNALELDDSALYLCASSLDRGDGYTFGSGTRLTVV.

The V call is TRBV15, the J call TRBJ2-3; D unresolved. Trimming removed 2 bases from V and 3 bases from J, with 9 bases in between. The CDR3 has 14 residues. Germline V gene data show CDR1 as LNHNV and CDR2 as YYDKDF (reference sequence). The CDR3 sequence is CATSRSTWTDTQYF. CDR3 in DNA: TGTGCCACCAGCAGAAGCACATGGACAGATACGCAGTATTTT. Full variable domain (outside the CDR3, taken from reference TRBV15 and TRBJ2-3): DAMVIQNPRYQVTQFGKPVTLSCSQTLNHNVMYWYQQKSSQAPKLLFHYYDKDFNNEADTPDNFQSRRPNTSFCFLDIRSPGLGDTAMYLCATSRSTWTDTQYFGPGTRLTVL.

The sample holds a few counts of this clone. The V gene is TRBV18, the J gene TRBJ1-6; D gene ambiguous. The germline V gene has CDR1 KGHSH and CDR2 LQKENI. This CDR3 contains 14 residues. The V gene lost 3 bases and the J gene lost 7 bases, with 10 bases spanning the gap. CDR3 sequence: CASSPGVGNSPLHF. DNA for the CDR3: TGTGCCAGCTCACCCGGAGTGGGGAATTCACCCCTCCACTTT.

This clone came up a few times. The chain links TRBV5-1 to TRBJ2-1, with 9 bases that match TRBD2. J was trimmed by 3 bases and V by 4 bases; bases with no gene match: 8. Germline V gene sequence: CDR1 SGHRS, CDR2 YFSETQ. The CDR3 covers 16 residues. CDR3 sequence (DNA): TGCGCCAGCAGCCCGTACCCTAGCGGGGACTACAATGAGCAGTTCTTC. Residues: CASSPYPSGDYNEQFF.